Given below is one T cell receptor (beta chain) in context. This specimen belongs to a study of shared clonotypes between healthy human individuals. Repertoires were generated with immunoSEQ multiplex PCR, while TCRdb's copy carries only in-frame clones and drops some. The sample holds around 480,000 clones, almost 80% seen once. This clonotype was sampled from a woman aged 40-49 years in good health. Some clones in this sample may be carry-over from other donors' samples. The sample taken for sequencing was PBMCs.

The CDR3 here is CSVEGTARYGYTF. The CDR3 DNA reads as TGCAGCGTTGAGGGGACCGCGCGCTATGGCTACACCTTC. This sequence joins TRBV29-1 and TRBJ1-2; D might be TRBD1 (5 bases). V dropped 3 bases and J dropped 4 bases, with 12 bases sitting between them. There are 13 residues in the CDR3. Germline CDR1 and CDR2: SQVTM and ANQGSEA.